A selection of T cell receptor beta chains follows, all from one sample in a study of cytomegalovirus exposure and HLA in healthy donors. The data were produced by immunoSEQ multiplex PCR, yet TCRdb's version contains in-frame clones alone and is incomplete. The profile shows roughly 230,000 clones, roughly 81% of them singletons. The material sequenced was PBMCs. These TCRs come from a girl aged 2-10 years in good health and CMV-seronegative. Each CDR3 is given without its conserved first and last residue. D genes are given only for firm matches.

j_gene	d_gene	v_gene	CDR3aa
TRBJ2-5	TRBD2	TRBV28	ASSQSGSGETQY
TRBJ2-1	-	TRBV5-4	ASSSGLNEQF
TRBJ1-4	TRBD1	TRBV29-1	SVAWGPRQGKLF
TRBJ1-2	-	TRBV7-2	ASSLTGHSVLRHYGYT
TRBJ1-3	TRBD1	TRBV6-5	ASRRTGRDTIY
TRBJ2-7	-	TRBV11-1	ASSPGAGAAWKQY
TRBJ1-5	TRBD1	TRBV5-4	ASSNGQGRGQPQH
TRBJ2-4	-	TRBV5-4	ASSLAGNIQY
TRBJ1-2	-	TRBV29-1	SVDFQGQRDYGYT
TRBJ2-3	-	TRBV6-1	ASRGPADTQY
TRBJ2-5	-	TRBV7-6	ASRLTPQETQY
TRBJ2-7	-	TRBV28	ASSKQGRSYEQY
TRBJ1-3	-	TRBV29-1	SVGGSGNTIY
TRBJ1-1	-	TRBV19	ASSIGGIREAF
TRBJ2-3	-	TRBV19	ASREAAGTDTQY
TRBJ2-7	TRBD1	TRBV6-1	ASKRQGTGEQY
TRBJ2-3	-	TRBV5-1	ASSFTSTSDTQY
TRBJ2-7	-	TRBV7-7	ASSLYWGDTYEQY
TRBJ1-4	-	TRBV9	ASSVRTDEKLF
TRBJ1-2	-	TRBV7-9	ASSLIRGRGYT
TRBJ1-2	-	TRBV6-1	AITKAGGDGYT
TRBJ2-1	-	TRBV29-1	SVGAVAAYNEQF
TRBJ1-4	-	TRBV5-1	ASSLKGPRGNEKLF
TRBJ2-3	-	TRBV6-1	ASSGSGATDTQY
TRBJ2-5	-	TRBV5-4	ASSFDRGNQETQY
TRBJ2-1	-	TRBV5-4	ASSSSEGTYNEQF
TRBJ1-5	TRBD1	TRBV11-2	ASSPDRGNNQPQH
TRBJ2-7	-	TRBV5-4	ASSLDRIHPYEQY
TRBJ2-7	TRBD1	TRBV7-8	ASSSVGQGYEQY
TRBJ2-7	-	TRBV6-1	ASWIAPYEQY
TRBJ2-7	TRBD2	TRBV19	ASSIRLAGASYEQY
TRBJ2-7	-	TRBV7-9	ASSLLGLEQY
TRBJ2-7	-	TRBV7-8	ASRGGVSYEQY
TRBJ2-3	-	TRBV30	AWSVLGTGADTQY
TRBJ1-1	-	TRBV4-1	ASRRVGGKDTEAF
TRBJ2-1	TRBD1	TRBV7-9	ASSSPGQGSNEQF
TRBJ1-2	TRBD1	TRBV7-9	ASSEQGNYGYT
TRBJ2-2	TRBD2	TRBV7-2	ASSKTSVRNTGELF
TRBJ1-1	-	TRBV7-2	ASSLPGVAEAF
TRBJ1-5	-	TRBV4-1	ASSTRDIDQPQH
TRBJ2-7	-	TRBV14	ASSWGTPYEQY
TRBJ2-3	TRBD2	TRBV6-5	ASSYLAGVTDTQY
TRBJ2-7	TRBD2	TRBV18	ASSLRATSGRGYEQY
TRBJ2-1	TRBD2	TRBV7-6	ASSRAGGRNEQF
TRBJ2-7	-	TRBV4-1	ASSQSPGVAAISSYEQY
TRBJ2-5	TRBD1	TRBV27	ASSPGRGRQETQY
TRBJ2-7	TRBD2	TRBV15	ATSRKGGGSYEQY
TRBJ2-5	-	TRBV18	ASSPSLHQETQY
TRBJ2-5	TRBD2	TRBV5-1	ASSLLSGGFQETQY
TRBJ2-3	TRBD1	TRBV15	ATSRDLRDRVRY
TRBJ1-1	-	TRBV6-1	ASMWTDNTEAF
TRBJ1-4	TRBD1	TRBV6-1	ASSESRNEQGARF